These T cell receptor beta chains were read from a single sample in a study of T cells in Graves' hyperthyroidism and ophthalmopathy. In TCRdb, the multiplex PCR reads were re-called with MiXCR into one record per CDR3 protein. The data show 500,000 to 650,000 distinct CDR3 sequences, roughly 45% seen once. Specimen: peripheral blood or thyroid tissue (not recorded which). All receptors come from an adult woman with Graves' disease, either hyperthyroidism or ophthalmopathy (not recorded which). Both conserved end residues are part of each CDR3. Fields, in order: CDR3 DNA, CDR3 protein, clone size, V gene, J gene, D gene. A D gene is named only where the DNA matches it firmly. Clone size is not always given. Where it is, it says once, few, many or a class for expanded clones.

DNA: TGTGCCACTTGGACAGGATCCACCTACGAGCAGTACTTC
CDR3: CATWTGSTYEQYF
size: few
V: TRBV10-3
J: TRBJ2-7
D: TRBD1

DNA: TGTGCCAGCAGTGTTGAAGGTTTCGGGCAGTACTTC
CDR3: CASSVEGFGQYF
size: NA
V: TRBV2
J: TRBJ2-7
D: NA

DNA: TGTGCCAGCAGTCACCCGGGCCCCAACACTGAAGCTTTCTTT
CDR3: CASSHPGPNTEAFF
size: NA
V: TRBV7-7
J: TRBJ1-1
D: NA

DNA: TGTGCCAGCAGGACTAGTTCCTACGAGCAGTACTTC
CDR3: CASRTSSYEQYF
size: many
V: TRBV7-2
J: TRBJ2-7
D: NA

DNA: TGTGCCAGCAGCAAGACCCTACAGGGTTACGAGCAGTACTTC
CDR3: CASSKTLQGYEQYF
size: NA
V: TRBV7-2
J: TRBJ2-7
D: NA

DNA: TGTGCCAGCAGCTTAGTAGGGGGGATCTACGAGCAGTACTTC
CDR3: CASSLVGGIYEQYF
size: NA
V: TRBV11-2
J: TRBJ2-7
D: NA

DNA: TGTGCCAGCAGTGAAGTGGTCTACGAGCAGTACTTC
CDR3: CASSEVVYEQYF
size: NA
V: TRBV2
J: TRBJ2-7
D: NA

DNA: TGCAGCGCCCTAAGGGCTAGCGGCTCCTACAATGAGCAGTTCTTC
CDR3: CSALRASGSYNEQFF
size: NA
V: TRBV29-1
J: TRBJ2-1
D: TRBD2

DNA: TGTGCCAGTAGAGGGTTCGCCTACGAGCAGTACTTC
CDR3: CASRGFAYEQYF
size: many
V: TRBV19
J: TRBJ2-7
D: NA

DNA: TGTGCCAGTAGTATAACTGGGGCCAACGTCCTGACTTTC
CDR3: CASSITGANVLTF
size: NA
V: TRBV19
J: TRBJ2-6
D: NA

DNA: TGTGCCAGCAGCGTAGCGGGACAGACCCAAGAGACCCAGTACTTC
CDR3: CASSVAGQTQETQYF
size: NA
V: TRBV9
J: TRBJ2-5
D: TRBD1

DNA: TGTGCCAGCAGCCCCTCTAGCGGGAGCACAGATACGCAGTATTTT
CDR3: CASSPSSGSTDTQYF
size: NA
V: TRBV7-2
J: TRBJ2-3
D: TRBD2